The 28 T cell receptor beta chains below come from one sample, sequenced in a study of T cells in Graves' hyperthyroidism and ophthalmopathy. It was RNA transcripts that yielded the amplified TCR beta CDR3 regions. A first-round RT-PCR of the TCR CDR3 used the HTBI primer set. MiXCR, applied by TCRdb to the multiplex PCR reads, yields one record per CDR3 protein. The table records about 690,000 distinct CDR3 sequences, roughly 17% of them present only once. Sequencing used blood. The receptors derive from a man in his fifties with Graves' hyperthyroidism.

The chain employs TRBV12-3 or TRBV12-4 and TRBJ2-7; TRBD2 matches at 10 bases. The trim removed 4 bases at V and 2 bases at J, leaving 5 bases unmatched. The CDR3 is 15 amino acids. The DNA for the CDR3 is TGTGCCAGCAGTTCACTAGCGGGGCGGGCCTACGAGCAGTACTTC. It yields the protein CASSSLAGRAYEQYF.

Ten or more counts support this clonotype. The rearrangement joins TRBV12-3 or TRBV12-4 to TRBJ2-1; 11 positions agree with TRBD2. J was trimmed by 3 bases and V by 0 bases; bases with no gene match: 4. The CDR3 extends over 17 amino acids. CDR3 nucleotide sequence: TGTGCCAGCAGTTTAGCCCCGGGACTAGCGGTCTACAATGAGCAGTTCTTC. Its translation: CASSLAPGLAVYNEQFF.

Many counts were recorded for this clonotype. This chain joins TRBV25-1 and TRBJ1-1, with D possibly TRBD1 on 6 matching bases. V was shortened by 4 bases and J by 4 bases, with 13 bases between the two germline ends. Germline CDR1 reads MGHDK; CDR2 reads SYGVNS. This CDR3 has 14 residues. The DNA of the CDR3 is TGTGCCAGCAGTGGAGCAGGGGCATTCACTGAAGCTTTCTTT. Protein sequence: CASSGAGAFTEAFF. The full variable domain, in which reference TRBV25-1 and TRBJ1-1 provide the parts outside the CDR3, is EADIYQTPRYLVIGTGKKITLECSQTMGHDKMYWYQQDPGMELHLIHYSYGVNSTEKGDLSSESTVSRIRTEHFPLTLESARPSHTSQYLCASSGAGAFTEAFFGQGTRLTVV.

The rearrangement links TRBV20-1 to TRBJ1-1; D unclear. Germline CDR1 reads DFQATT; CDR2 reads SNEGSKA (reference sequence). This CDR3 contains 15 residues. Trimming took off 0 bases at V and 4 bases at J, with 15 bases between the two ends. The CDR3 loop reads CSAREEFHEGTEAFF. In DNA, the CDR3 is TGCAGTGCTAGAGAGGAGTTCCATGAGGGCACTGAAGCTTTCTTT.

This clonotype showed up many times. The rearrangement uses TRBV12-3 or TRBV12-4 and TRBJ2-7, with 8 bases matching TRBD2. V shed 1 base, J shed 5 bases, and the junction held 4 bases outside the gene matches. There are 14 residues in the CDR3. CDR3 amino acids: CASSLEAGVNEQYF. The CDR3 DNA follows: TGTGCCAGCAGTTTAGAAGCGGGAGTGAACGAGCAGTACTTC.

The chain recombines TRBV6-2 or TRBV6-3 with TRBJ1-1, with D unclear. Trimming stripped 3 bases from V and 6 bases from J, with 5 bases between. From germline, CDR1 is MNHEY and CDR2 SVGEGT. The CDR3 spans 11 residues. The CDR3 DNA reads as TGTGCCAGCAGTTATGAGGCTGAAGCTTTCTTT. It encodes CASSYEAEAFF.

With respect to this clonotype: The junction departs from germline at one end; a sequencing error may be responsible. The chain is built from TRBV7-9 and TRBJ2-1, with D unclear. The CDR3 contains 16 residues. Germline CDR1 is SEHNR and CDR2 is FQNEAQ (reference sequence). CDR3 loop: CASNLVTPSSYNEQFF. The CDR3 nucleotides are TGTGCCAGCAACTTAGTTACGCCATCCTCCTACAATGAGCAGTTCTTC.

There are many counts of this clonotype. V usage is TRBV28 and J usage is TRBJ2-3, with 7 bases matching TRBD2. Germline V gives CDR1 MDHEN, CDR2 SYDVKM. The V and J ends lost 6 bases and 3 bases, in that order; junction bases with no gene match: 6. This CDR3 region has 14 residues. CDR3 region: CASSLTSETDTQYF. The CDR3 bases are TGTGCCAGCAGCCTAACTAGCGAGACAGATACGCAGTATTTT. Full variable domain (outside the CDR3, taken from reference TRBV28 and TRBJ2-3): DVKVTQSSRYLVKRTGEKVFLECVQDMDHENMFWYRQDPGLGLRLIYFSYDVKMKEKGDIPEGYSVSREKKERFSLILESASTNQTSMYLCASSLTSETDTQYFGPGTRLTVL.

This clonotype showed up just a few times. The rearrangement uses TRBV7-9 and TRBJ1-1, with TRBD1 identical over 10 bases. The CDR3 contains 14 residues. The germline V gene has CDR1 SEHNR and CDR2 FQNEAQ (reference sequence). Unmatched junction bases numbered 4, after V lost 5 bases and J lost 4 bases. The CDR3 DNA sequence: TGTGCCAGCAGCGGACAGGGGGACGCCACTGAAGCTTTCTTT. It encodes CASSGQGDATEAFF. The whole variable domain, remainder taken from reference TRBV7-9 and TRBJ1-1, is DTGVSQNPRHKITKRGQNVTFRCDPISEHNRLYWYRQTLGQGPEFLTYFQNEAQLEKSRLLSDRFSAERPKGSFSTLEIQRTEQGDSAMYLCASSGQGDATEAFFGQGTRLTVV.

This clonotype was recorded many times. The chain has TRBV12-3 or TRBV12-4 and TRBJ2-1, with D possibly being TRBD1 (6 bases). The CDR3 is 12 residues long. V was shortened by 5 bases and J by 10 bases, with 12 bases between the two germline ends. The CDR3 here is CASSPHRAEQFF. Written as DNA, the CDR3 is TGTGCCAGCAGTCCGCACAGGGCCGAGCAGTTCTTC.

This clonotype occurred many times. This rearrangement joins TRBV7-2 to TRBJ2-3; D might be TRBD1 (6 bases). In germline, CDR1 is SGHTA, CDR2 FQGNSA. This CDR3 has 14 residues. Deletions cut 7 bases from V and 0 bases from J, with 11 bases between. CDR3 region: CASKQGASTDTQYF. CDR3 bases: TGTGCCAGCAAACAGGGTGCTAGCACAGATACGCAGTATTTT. Variable domain in full (rest from reference TRBV7-2 and TRBJ2-3): GAGVSQSPSNKVTEKGKDVELRCDPISGHTALYWYRQSLGQGLEFLIYFQGNSAPDKSGLPSDRFSAERTGGSVSTLTIQRTQQEDSAVYLCASKQGASTDTQYFGPGTRLTVL.

In this sample, this clonotype turned up a few times. The V gene is TRBV18, the J gene TRBJ2-3, with D tentatively TRBD1 (5 bases). Trimming removed 3 bases from V and 2 bases from J, with 15 bases in between. The CDR3 consists of 16 residues. Per germline, CDR1 KGHSH and CDR2 LQKENI. CDR3 residues: CASSPGQGLNTDTQYF. For the CDR3, the DNA is TGTGCCAGCTCACCCGGGCAGGGTCTGAACACAGATACGCAGTATTTT.

A note on this clonotype: A single base separates this from a much larger clone, so it may be a read error. The rearrangement uses TRBV2 and TRBJ1-2; 8 bases fit TRBD1. Germline V gives CDR1 SNHLY, CDR2 FYNNEI. The CDR3 has 14 residues. The DNA for the CDR3 is TGTGGCAGCAGCTTAGGACAGGGCCACTATGGCTACACCTTC. It specifies CGSSLGQGHYGYTF.

Note on this clonotype: A much larger clone sits a single nucleotide away, making a read error possible. This sequence joins TRBV30 and TRBJ1-1; D may be TRBD1 (5 bases). The germline CDR1 and CDR2 sequences are GTSNPN and SVGIG (reference sequence). CDR3 length equals 13 residues. The ends were cut back, 3 bases at V and 6 bases at J, with 14 bases in the middle. Here the CDR3 reads CAWSRAPGAEAFF. CDR3 in DNA: TGTGCCTGGAGCCGGGCGCCGGGGGCTGAAGCTTTCTTT.

There are many counts of this clonotype. The chain carries TRBV10-2 and TRBJ2-7, with 8 bases fitting TRBD1. Losses at the gene ends were 6 bases for V and 7 bases for J; bases not matched to a gene: 11. CDR3 length equals 14 residues. Per the germline V gene, CDR1 is WSHSY and CDR2 is SAAADI. The CDR3 loop is CASSQGTGLEEQYF. The CDR3, as DNA: TGCGCCAGCAGCCAAGGGACAGGTCTTGAGGAGCAGTACTTC.

This clonotype was recorded at least ten times. This chain links TRBV6-2 or TRBV6-3 with TRBJ1-1; D remains ambiguous. This CDR3 has 15 residues. Germline V gene lookup returns CDR1 MNHEY and CDR2 SVGEGT. Trimming shortened V by 3 bases and J by 3 bases, and 14 bases separated the two germline ends. The CDR3 region is CASSYTVGAYTEAFF. The CDR3 region has the DNA TGTGCCAGCAGTTATACAGTAGGAGCCTACACTGAAGCTTTCTTT.

This clonotype showed up many times. CDR3 protein: CASSLMEPTGANVLTF. The CDR3 nucleotides read TGTGCCAGCAGTTTAATGGAGCCGACTGGGGCCAACGTCCTGACTTTC. The chain links TRBV27 to TRBJ2-6; D uncertain. V shed 2 bases and J shed 2 bases, with 10 bases lying between them. Germline CDR1 and CDR2: MNHEY and SMNVEV (reference sequence). This CDR3 has 16 residues.

The chain links TRBV5-5 to TRBJ2-5, with D possibly matching TRBD2 (5 bases). V was pared by 4 bases and J by 5 bases, with 15 bases between. The CDR3 has 14 residues. Germline V gene data show CDR1 as SGHKS and CDR2 as YYEKEE (reference sequence). The CDR3 sequence: CASSQPGKRETQYF. CDR3 DNA: TGTGCCAGCAGCCAACCCGGGAAACGGGAGACCCAGTACTTC.

This clonotype was detected only a few times. This rearrangement joins TRBV25-1 to TRBJ1-1, with D perhaps TRBD1 (5 bases). Trimming removed 7 bases at V and 3 bases at J, with 18 bases between. The CDR3 contains 15 residues. Germline V lookup: CDR1 MGHDK, CDR2 SYGVNS. The CDR3 DNA follows: TGTGCCAGCACCCCTGGGGCGGAAGCAGACACTGAAGCTTTCTTT. Protein: CASTPGAEADTEAFF.

This clonotype was observed a few times. The genes are TRBV4-3 and TRBJ2-2; D remains unclear. The CDR3 runs to 12 residues. The V end lost 0 bases, the J end lost 7 bases, and 3 bases lay between the germline ends. Germline V CDR1 and CDR2: LGHNA, YSLEER. CDR3: CASSQDGGELFF. As DNA, the CDR3 is TGCGCCAGCAGCCAAGATGGCGGGGAGCTGTTTTTT.

This clonotype was detected many times. The chain uses TRBV6-2 or TRBV6-3 and TRBJ2-2; no definite D call. The CDR3 contains 14 residues. V was shortened by 9 bases and J by 4 bases, with 15 bases between the two germline ends. CDR1 and CDR2 from the germline V gene are MNHEY and SVGEGT. Written as DNA, the CDR3 is TGTGCCAGTACCCTATCGGATATCACCGGGGAGCTGTTTTTT. It is translated as CASTLSDITGELFF.

This clonotype has a count of ten or more. The chain joins TRBV30 to TRBJ2-5; 8 bases fit TRBD2. The CDR3 is made up of 13 amino acids. V was pared by 5 bases and J by 2 bases, with 4 bases of the junction left unmatched. Germline CDR1 GTSNPN, CDR2 SVGIG (reference sequence). The CDR3 reads CAWGSGMQETQYF. The DNA for the CDR3 is TGTGCCTGGGGTAGCGGGATGCAAGAGACCCAGTACTTC.

This clonotype was seen once. This chain joins TRBV5-1 and TRBJ2-3, with D uncertain. The CDR3 covers 12 residues. Germline assignment: CDR1 SGHRS and CDR2 YFSETQ. Between the trimmed V and J ends, which lost 3 bases and 9 bases, there was a span of 11 bases. For the CDR3, the DNA is TGCGCCAGCAGCTCCCCGGTCGGGACGCAGTATTTT. Residues: CASSSPVGTQYF.

In this sample, this clonotype turned up many times. J is TRBJ2-7 and V is TRBV7-6, with no clear D. V lost 5 bases to trimming and J lost 0 bases, with 14 bases between them. Germline loops: CDR1 SGHVS, CDR2 FNYEAQ. This CDR3 region has 15 residues. The CDR3 sequence is CASSPRATFSYEQYF. CDR3 nucleotide sequence: TGTGCCAGCAGCCCTAGGGCCACGTTCTCCTACGAGCAGTACTTC.

This clonotype was found a few times. The chain couples TRBV30 to TRBJ2-7; 8 nucleotides agree with TRBD2. The V gene's germline CDR1 is GTSNPN and CDR2 SVGIG (reference sequence). CDR3 length equals 14 residues. Unmatched junction bases numbered 11, after V lost 3 bases and J lost 7 bases. This CDR3 is CAWRERESQIEQYF. The CDR3 DNA reads as TGTGCCTGGAGGGAGCGGGAGTCCCAGATTGAGCAGTACTTC.

At least ten counts were recorded for this clonotype. V gene TRBV28 combines with J gene TRBJ1-1; TRBD1 might be the D (5 bases). This CDR3 contains 14 residues. V was pared by 7 bases and J by 4 bases, with 16 bases between. Germline lookup yields CDR1 MDHEN and CDR2 SYDVKM. CDR3 nucleotides: TGTGCCAGCAATAACAGGTGGGTGGGCACTGAAGCTTTCTTT. Amino acid sequence: CASNNRWVGTEAFF.

This clonotype turned up a few times. The chain joins TRBV14 to TRBJ2-7, with 8 nucleotides matching TRBD1. The CDR3 is made up of 16 amino acids. J gave up 3 bases and V 1 base, and 8 bases lay outside the gene matches. Germline V gene sequence: CDR1 SGHDN, CDR2 FVKESK. Here the CDR3 DNA reads TGTGCCAGCAGCCAAGGATGGACAGGGAGATACTACGAGCAGTACTTC. Translation: CASSQGWTGRYYEQYF.

This clonotype was seen many times. The chain employs TRBV11-1 and TRBJ2-1; the match to TRBD2 covers 13 bases. Losses at the gene ends were 7 bases for V and 4 bases for J; bases not matched to a gene: 7. Germline V gene lookup returns CDR1 SGHAT and CDR2 FQDESV (reference sequence). The CDR3 loop spans 16 amino acids. The CDR3: CASTHRTSGSYNEQFF. Written as DNA, the CDR3 is TGTGCCAGCACCCATAGGACTAGCGGGAGTTACAATGAGCAGTTCTTC.